This T cell receptor (beta chain) was sequenced during a study of T cell responses to AZD1222 COVID-19 vaccine. Study observations and caveats: Most donors were white British and more were female, and clonal diversity was possibly underestimated. The number of AZD1222 recipients seropositive at baseline was only 5 to 7. Spike-specific TCR breadth and depth went up after people got two AZD1222 doses. Reports indicate that nearly half of spike-specific TCRs are directed at unmutated variant regions.

Points on this clone: Its antigen is undetermined.

Data came from immunoSEQ multiplex PCR; TCRdb stores just in-frame clones and leaves some out. Here the sample spans about 150,000 clones, more than 75% being singletons. Germline trimming cut 7 bases from V and 6 bases from J; bases unmatched to any gene: 15. The length of the CDR3 is 16 residues. In germline, CDR1 is SNHLY, CDR2 FYNNEI. The clonotype originates from an adult who received the AZD1222 COVID-19 vaccine. The sample consisted of peripheral blood, taken 28 days after the second AZD1222 dose. V and J are TRBV2 and TRBJ2-5; 9 bases match TRBD1. The CDR3 protein is CASMTHRGLSYKTQYF. The CDR3 DNA sequence: TGTGCCAGCATGACACACAGGGGGCTTTCTTATAAGACCCAGTACTTC.